The subject of this entry is one TCR beta chain. Its antigen is as yet unknown. The sample originates from a study of T cell repertoires in cytomegalovirus infection. In the study overall: CMV epitopes that were recently identified and HLA-C-restricted were used alongside well-studied HLA-B-restricted ones. Broader study findings: Cumulative frequency (of public TCR beta family members) identified carriers of CMV plus the relevant HLA.

In germline, CDR1 is SGHKS, CDR2 YYEKEE (reference sequence). V lost 5 bases, J lost 4 bases, and 22 bases lay in between. This CDR3 spans 17 amino acids. TCRdb re-analysed the reads in MiXCR, keeping a single row per CDR3 protein. Of about 920,000 distinct CDR3 sequences in the sample, roughly 31% were seen once. The TCR sequence derives from a human donor in good health (CMV status not recorded). Some clones in this sample may be carry-over from other donors' samples. The chain carries TRBV5-5 and TRBJ1-3; no definite D call. The sequencing here drew on cultured CD8+ T cells from PBMCs, taken from culture after CMV antigen stimulation. The CDR3 DNA is TGTGCCAGCAGTCAACCTAAGGGCAATTTCGGGGGAAACACCATATATTTT. Protein product: CASSQPKGNFGGNTIYF. The variable domain in full, with the rest retrieved from reference TRBV5-5 and TRBJ1-3, is DAGVTQSPTHLIKTRGQQVTLRCSPISGHKSVSWYQQVLGQGPQFIFQYYEKEERGRGNFPDRFSARQFPNYSSELNVNALLLGDSALYLCASSQPKGNFGGNTIYFGEGSWLTVV.